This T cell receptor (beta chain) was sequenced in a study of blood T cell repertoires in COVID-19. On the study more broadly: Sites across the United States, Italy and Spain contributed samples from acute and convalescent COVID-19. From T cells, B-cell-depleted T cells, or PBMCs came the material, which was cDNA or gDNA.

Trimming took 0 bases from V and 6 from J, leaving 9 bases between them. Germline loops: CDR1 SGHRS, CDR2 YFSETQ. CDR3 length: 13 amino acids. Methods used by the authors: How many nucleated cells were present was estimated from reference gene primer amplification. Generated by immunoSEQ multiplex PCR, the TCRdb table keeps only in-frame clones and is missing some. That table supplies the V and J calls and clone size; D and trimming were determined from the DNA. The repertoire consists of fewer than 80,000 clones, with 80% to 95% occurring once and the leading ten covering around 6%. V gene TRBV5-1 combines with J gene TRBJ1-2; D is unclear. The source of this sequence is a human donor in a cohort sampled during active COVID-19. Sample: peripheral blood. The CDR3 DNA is TGCGCCAGCAGCTTGGAAGGGAGGGATGGCTACACCTTC. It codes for CASSLEGRDGYTF.